These T cell receptor beta chains were read from a single sample in a study of patients and donors after allogeneic stem cell transplantation. TCRdb reanalysed the RT-PCR reads using MiXCR and keeps one entry per CDR3 protein. This sample has about a million distinct CDR3 sequences, with more than 15% found just once. The sequenced sample was blood, either unsorted or a sorted T cell fraction (not recorded which). Receptor source: a human donor who was either an allogeneic HSCT recipient or a stem cell or donor lymphocyte infusion donor (not recorded which). It is not recorded whose cells these are; they may come from a transplant donor. Both conserved end residues are part of each CDR3. Each record gives: CDR3 length, D gene, J gene, V gene, clone size, CDR3 protein, CDR3 DNA. The D gene is left open where the match is weak. Rows give clone size only sometimes, using once, few, many, or a class for an expanded clone.

14 | NA | TRBJ1-2 | TRBV9 | many | CASSVEAANYGYTF | TGTGCCAGCAGCGTAGAGGCAGCCAACTATGGCTACACCTTC
14 | NA | TRBJ2-2 | TRBV5-1 | many | CASSLDGNTGELFF | TGCGCCAGCAGCTTGGATGGGAACACCGGGGAGCTGTTTTTT
14 | NA | TRBJ1-2 | TRBV6-5 | few | CASSSPDGNYGYTF | TGTGCCAGCAGTTCCCCGGACGGTAACTATGGCTACACCTTC
13 | NA | TRBJ2-3 | TRBV9 | few | CASSVESTDTQYF | TGTGCCAGCAGCGTCGAGAGCACAGATACGCAGTATTTT
15 | NA | TRBJ1-6 | TRBV6-1 | few | CASTTLRRRDSPLHF | TGTGCCAGCACCACCCTCCGGCGCCGTGATTCACCCCTCCACTTT
15 | NA | TRBJ2-1 | TRBV9 | NA | CASSPLAEYYNEQFF | TGTGCCAGCAGCCCTTTAGCGGAGTATTACAATGAGCAGTTCTTC
14 | NA | TRBJ1-2 | TRBV5-1 | few | CASSLAGPPYGYTF | TGCGCCAGCAGCTTGGCCGGACCACCCTATGGCTACACCTTC
17 | TRBD2 | TRBJ2-2 | TRBV4-2 | few | CASSQIERAGGTGELFF | TGTGCCAGCAGCCAGATAGAACGAGCGGGAGGGACCGGGGAGCTGTTTTTT
13 | NA | TRBJ1-1 | TRBV24-1 | few | CATSAGLPEGAFF | TGTGCCACCAGTGCGGGTTTACCCGAAGGAGCTTTCTTT
14 | NA | TRBJ1-2 | TRBV20-1 | few | CSARAGKPNYGYTF | TGCAGTGCTAGAGCCGGAAAGCCTAACTATGGCTACACCTTC
13 | NA | TRBJ2-1 | TRBV4-3 | NA | CASSAPGVVSAVF | TGCGCCAGCAGCGCCCCAGGGGTTGTAAGCGCTGTCTTC
17 | TRBD2 | TRBJ2-6 | TRBV27 | NA | CASTTNGGGAGANVLTF | TGTGCCAGCACCACTAATGGCGGGGGGGCTGGGGCCAACGTCCTGACTTTC
10 | NA | TRBJ2-7 | TRBV2 | few | CASSVNEQYF | TGTGCCAGCAGTGTCAACGAGCAGTACTTC
15 | NA | TRBJ2-3 | TRBV20-1 | few | CSARDAVAATDTQYF | TGCAGTGCTAGAGATGCGGTAGCGGCCACAGATACGCAGTATTTT
14 | TRBD1 | TRBJ1-2 | TRBV6-1 | NA | CASSEVPGGYGYTF | TGTGCCAGCAGTGAAGTCCCAGGGGGTTATGGCTACACCTTC
12 | NA | TRBJ2-5 | TRBV7-9 | NA | CASIPPSGTQYF | TGTGCCAGCATCCCGCCGTCAGGGACCCAGTACTTC
15 | TRBD2 | TRBJ2-3 | TRBV29-1 | NA | CSVALAGFDTDTQYF | TGCAGCGTGGCTTTAGCGGGGTTTGACACAGATACGCAGTATTTT